The TCR beta chain under discussion was sequenced for a study of blood T cell repertoires in COVID-19 (TCRdb year 2020). Describing the broader study: Collaborator samples came from the United States, Italy and Spain and covered acute and convalescent phases of COVID-19. The material from the prospective study consisted of cDNA or gDNA derived from T cells, B-cell-depleted T cells, or PBMCs. The dataset comprised deeply sampled blood TCRbeta repertoires from subjects exposed to, actively infected with, or recovered from COVID-19. A freely available public database, intended as a resource for researchers studying the immune response to SARS-CoV-2, is where the repertoires were released. The samples were drawn from the first 160 participants of the ongoing ImmuneRACE study and from 1,200 or so subjects provided by 6 global collaborators. The sample metadata nearly always contained a de-identified subject ID, COVID-19 status, age in years and sex. Where available, HLA class I and class II types were taken from metadata supplied by the sample provider and were not determined by assay-based typing.

Enrolling through a virtual design, the prospective study's participants ranged in age from roughly 18 to 95 years and lived across 24 United States geographic areas. In the prospective study, participants were assigned to cohorts based on the clinical history participants reported in a screening survey and a study questionnaire. Each participant in the prospective study had whole blood, serum and a nasopharyngeal or oropharyngeal swab collected by mobile phlebotomists. Additional blood draws and questionnaires over a 2-month period could optionally be provided by prospective study participants. Before DNA extraction, blood samples from the prospective study were shipped at room temperature or frozen. The CDR3 covers 14 residues, taking in both the cysteine and the phenylalanine. Only the CDR3 region is kept as DNA, spanning 42 bases read in frame from base 1. This clone was recorded only once. This receptor's antigen is unknown. The record has no base qualities; no much larger clone is one base away.

TCRbeta CDR3 regions were amplified from genomic DNA by means of the immunoSEQ Assay, a bias-controlled multiplex PCR. In the authors' own workflow: The number of nucleated cells in each sample was estimated by amplification of reference gene primers within the assay. To quantify the absolute abundance of each unique TCRbeta CDR3 rearrangement, sequence reads were collapsed and filtered. Productive Simpson clonality was computed per sample as the square root of Simpson's diversity index over productive rearrangements. Imported from immuneACCESS, the table was reduced by TCRdb to in-frame sequences with V and J called. These copies leave out some clones; in studies compared against another copy, an unresolved V gene accounts for under half, and the cause of the remainder is not known. That table gives V, J and clone size, and the DNA gave D and trimming. For this sample there are around 200,000 clones; 86% appear just once. The leading ten clones occupy 5.6% of the sample.

Broad study findings and their caveats: Clinical and demographic metadata were provided uncurated, with the amount varying by source and participant.

The chain joins TRBV21-1 to TRBJ2-7; the table's D call TRBD1 went unverified against the DNA. TRBV21-1 is tagged as a pseudogene. This sequence was found in a man aged 35 to 55 with acute COVID-19. What was sequenced was PBMCs or T cells enriched from blood (not recorded which). For the CDR3, the sequence is CASSKDGQGFEQYF. The DNA reads as follows: TGTGCCAGCAGCAAAGATGGACAGGGCTTCGAGCAGTACTTC.